A single sample gave rise to the 14 T cell receptor beta chains below, sequenced in a study of blood T cell repertoires in COVID-19. Libraries were prepared by immunoSEQ multiplex PCR; TCRdb keeps only in-frame clonotypes and omits some of them. The profile shows under 500,000 clones, 87% of them singletons. Sequenced material: PBMCs or T cells enriched from blood (not recorded which). Receptors were obtained from a woman in her late teens or twenties with acute COVID-19.

This rearrangement joins TRBV5-6 to TRBJ2-1, with TRBD2 matching over 11 bases. With 2 bases clipped from V and 9 bases from J, the junction kept 1 base outside the gene matches. Germline V gives CDR1 SGHDT, CDR2 YYEEEE. The CDR3 has 13 residues. In nucleotides, the CDR3 is TGTGCCAGCAGCTTCGGGACTAGCGGTGAGCAGTTCTTC. Translation: CASSFGTSGEQFF. The complete variable domain, with remaining parts taken from reference TRBV5-6 and TRBJ2-1, reads DAGVTQSPTHLIKTRGQQVTLRCSPKSGHDTVSWYQQALGQGPQFIFQYYEEEERQRGNFPDRFSGHQFPNYSSELNVNALLLGDSALYLCASSFGTSGEQFFGPGTRLTVL.

The rearrangement joins TRBV2 to TRBJ1-2; D remains unclear. V was shortened by 6 bases and J by 2 bases, with 10 bases between the two germline ends. The germline V gene encodes CDR1 SNHLY and CDR2 FYNNEI. The CDR3 covers 13 residues. The CDR3 reads CASSEPTNYGYTF. The DNA of the CDR3 is TGTGCCAGCAGCGAACCAACAAACTATGGCTACACCTTC.

This clone was found a few times. This chain connects TRBV7-6 to TRBJ1-1, with D tentatively TRBD1 (5 bases). The CDR3 has 14 residues. Trimming cost V 5 bases and J 8 bases, with 18 bases left between them. The germline V gene encodes CDR1 SGHVS and CDR2 FNYEAQ. The CDR3, as DNA: TGTGCCAGCAGCCCTCCCGGTCAGGGAACGGAAGCTTTCTTT. Amino acid sequence: CASSPPGQGTEAFF. Full variable domain (remainder filled in from reference TRBV7-6 and TRBJ1-1): GAGVSQSPRYKVTKRGQDVALRCDPISGHVSLYWYRQALGQGPEFLTYFNYEAQQDKSGLPNDRFSAERPEGSISTLTIQRTEQRDSAMYRCASSPPGQGTEAFFGQGTRLTVV.

V is TRBV19 and J is TRBJ1-5; D ambiguous. V shed 1 base and J shed 0 bases, with 10 bases lying between them. The CDR3 length is 16 residues. CDR1 and CDR2 (germline): LNHDA, SQIVND (reference sequence). CDR3 nucleotide sequence: TGTGCCAGTAGTATAGTTACAATCCATAGCAATCAGCCCCAGCATTTT. Translating it yields CASSIVTIHSNQPQHF.

The chain uses TRBV19 and TRBJ2-6; TRBD2 is a possible D gene (5 bases). V was cut by 5 bases and J by 4 bases, with 9 bases left in between. The CDR3 is made up of 14 amino acids. Germline V gene data show CDR1 as LNHDA and CDR2 as SQIVND (reference sequence). CDR3 amino acids: CASSEGSGANVLTF. The CDR3 DNA follows: TGTGCCAGTAGTGAGGGCTCGGGGGCCAACGTCCTGACTTTC. Complete variable domain (other parts from reference TRBV19 and TRBJ2-6): DGGITQSPKYLFRKEGQNVTLSCEQNLNHDAMYWYRQDPGQGLRLIYYSQIVNDFQKGDIAEGYSVSREKKESFPLTVTSAQKNPTAFYLCASSEGSGANVLTFGAGSRLTVL.

The V and J genes are TRBV15 and TRBJ2-1; 13 bases match TRBD2. The CDR3 loop spans 15 amino acids. Germline CDR1 reads LNHNV; CDR2 reads YYDKDF (reference sequence). After removal of 6 bases from V and 7 bases from J, the junction contained 6 bases not matched to a gene. Here the CDR3 reads CATRKGTSGTNEQFF. The CDR3 DNA sequence: TGTGCCACCAGGAAAGGGACTAGCGGGACAAATGAGCAGTTCTTC.

V is TRBV30 and J is TRBJ2-7; the match to TRBD2 covers 9 bases. CDR1 is GTSNPN and CDR2 is SVGIG in the germline V gene (reference sequence). The CDR3 spans 14 residues. J lost 0 bases, V lost 4 bases, and 4 bases had no gene match. Here the CDR3 DNA reads TGTGCCTGGAACCTAGCGGGGCTCTCCTACGAGCAGTACTTC. Its protein product is CAWNLAGLSYEQYF.

V and J are TRBV7-9 and TRBJ1-1, with D hard to call. Per the germline V gene, CDR1 is SEHNR and CDR2 is FQNEAQ (reference sequence). With 5 bases removed from V and 0 bases from J, the gap between germline ends came to 7 bases. The CDR3 extends over 13 amino acids. This CDR3 reads CASSTTMNTEAFF. The CDR3 nucleotides read TGTGCCAGCAGCACGACAATGAACACTGAAGCTTTCTTT.

Worth noting for this clone: Within the sample, other DNA sequences also encode this same CDR3. This chain joins TRBV7-9 and TRBJ1-1; possible D gene TRBD1, 5 bases. The CDR3 consists of 11 residues. V lost 5 bases, J lost 10 bases, and 11 bases lay in between. Germline V gene lookup returns CDR1 SEHNR and CDR2 FQNEAQ (reference sequence). The CDR3 nucleotides read TGTGCCAGCAGCCTCGGGAGGGGAGCTTTCTTT. Translating it yields CASSLGRGAFF.

This clone appeared once. The V call is TRBV5-4, the J call TRBJ1-2; no clear D gene. The V gene's germline CDR1 is SGHNT and CDR2 YYREEE (reference sequence). V was pared by 6 bases and J by 6 bases, with 18 bases between. The CDR3 consists of 14 residues. The DNA for the CDR3 is TGTGCCAGCAACATTTTCGGTGGGAGTCATGGCTACACCTTC. Translated, it gives CASNIFGGSHGYTF.

This clone was observed a handful of times. The V and J genes are TRBV6-4 and TRBJ2-3, with D maybe TRBD1 (6 bases). The germline V and J ends were trimmed by 7 bases and 0 bases, with 14 bases remaining between them. The CDR3 has 15 amino acids. The germline CDR1 and CDR2 sequences are MRHNA and SNTAGT. The chain's CDR3 is CASTETGSSTDTQYF. The CDR3 DNA is TGTGCCAGCACCGAGACAGGATCTAGCACAGATACGCAGTATTTT.

The chain couples TRBV7-7 to TRBJ1-1, with unresolved D. Trimming pared 4 bases from V and 6 bases from J, leaving 18 bases between. The CDR3 is made up of 15 amino acids. Germline V gives CDR1 SSHAT, CDR2 FNYEAQ (reference sequence). This chain's CDR3 is CASSSRNQREAEAFF. The CDR3 DNA sequence: TGTGCCAGCAGCTCCCGAAATCAGAGGGAGGCTGAAGCTTTCTTT.

V gene TRBV4-2 combines with J gene TRBJ2-4; D possibly corresponds to TRBD1 (5 bases). The CDR3 is 15 amino acids. Per germline, CDR1 LGHNA and CDR2 YNFKEQ. Trimming shortened V by 0 bases and J by 5 bases, and 11 bases separated the two germline ends. As DNA, the CDR3 is TGTGCCAGCAGCCAAGATAAGGGGATCCAAAACATTCAGTACTTC. Translated: CASSQDKGIQNIQYF.

The chain joins TRBV6-5 to TRBJ1-6; D possibly corresponds to TRBD1 (6 bases). With 4 bases removed from V and 10 bases from J, the gap between germline ends came to 20 bases. Germline-derived CDR1 and CDR2 are MNHEY and SVGAGI. The CDR3 loop spans 16 amino acids. The CDR3 spells CASSSLGGGVGSPLHF. CDR3 in DNA: TGTGCCAGCAGTTCGCTGGGAGGGGGGGTAGGCTCACCCCTCCACTTT.